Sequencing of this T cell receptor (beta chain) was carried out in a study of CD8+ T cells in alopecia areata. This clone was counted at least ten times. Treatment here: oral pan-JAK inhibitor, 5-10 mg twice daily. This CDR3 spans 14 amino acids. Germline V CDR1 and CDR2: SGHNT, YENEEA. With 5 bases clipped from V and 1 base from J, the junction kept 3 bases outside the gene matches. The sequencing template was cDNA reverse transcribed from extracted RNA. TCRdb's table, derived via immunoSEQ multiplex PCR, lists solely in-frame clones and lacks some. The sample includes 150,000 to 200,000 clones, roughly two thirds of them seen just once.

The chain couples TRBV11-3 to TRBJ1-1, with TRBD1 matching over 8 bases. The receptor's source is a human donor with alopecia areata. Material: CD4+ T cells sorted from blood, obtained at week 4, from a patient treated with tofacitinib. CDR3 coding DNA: TGTGCCAGCAGCGAGGGACAGGAGAACACTGAAGCTTTCTTT. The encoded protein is CASSEGQENTEAFF.